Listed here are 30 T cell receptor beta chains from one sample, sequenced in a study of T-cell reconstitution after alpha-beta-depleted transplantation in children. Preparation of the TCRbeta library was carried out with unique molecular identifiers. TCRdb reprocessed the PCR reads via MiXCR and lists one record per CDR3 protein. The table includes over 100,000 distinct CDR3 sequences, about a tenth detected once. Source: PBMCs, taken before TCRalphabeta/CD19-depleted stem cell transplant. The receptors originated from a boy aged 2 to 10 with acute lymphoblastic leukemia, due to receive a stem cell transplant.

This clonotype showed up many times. In DNA, the CDR3 is TGTGCCAGCACCCGACCCGCTAGCCCTAATGAGCAGTTCTTC. Its translation is CASTRPASPNEQFF. The chain has TRBV5-6 and TRBJ2-1, with a possible D match to TRBD2 (5 bases). CDR3 size: 14 residues. Trimming pared 6 bases from V and 7 bases from J, leaving 17 bases between. CDR1 is SGHDT and CDR2 is YYEEEE in the germline V gene. The variable domain in full, completed from reference TRBV5-6 and TRBJ2-1, reads DAGVTQSPTHLIKTRGQQVTLRCSPKSGHDTVSWYQQALGQGPQFIFQYYEEEERQRGNFPDRFSGHQFPNYSSELNVNALLLGDSALYLCASTRPASPNEQFFGPGTRLTVL.

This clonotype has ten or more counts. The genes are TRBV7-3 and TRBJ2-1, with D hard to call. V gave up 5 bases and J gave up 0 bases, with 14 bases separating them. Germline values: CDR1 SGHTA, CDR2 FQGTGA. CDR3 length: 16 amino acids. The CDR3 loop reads CASSLQSVSSYNEQFF. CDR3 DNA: TGTGCCAGCAGCCTGCAGTCGGTGAGCTCCTACAATGAGCAGTTCTTC.

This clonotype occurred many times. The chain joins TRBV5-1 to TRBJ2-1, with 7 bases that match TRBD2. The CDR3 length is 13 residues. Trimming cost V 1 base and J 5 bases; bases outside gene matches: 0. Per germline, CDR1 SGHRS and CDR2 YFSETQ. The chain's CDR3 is CASSLRGDNEQFF. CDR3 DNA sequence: TGCGCCAGCAGCTTGCGGGGGGACAATGAGCAGTTCTTC.

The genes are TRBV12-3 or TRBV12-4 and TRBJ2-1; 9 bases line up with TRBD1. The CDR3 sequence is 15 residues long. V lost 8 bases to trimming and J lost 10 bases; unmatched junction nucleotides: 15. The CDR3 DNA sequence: TGTGCCAGCGGCCGGACAGGGGTTCTTAAGGGGGAGCAGTTCTTC. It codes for CASGRTGVLKGEQFF.

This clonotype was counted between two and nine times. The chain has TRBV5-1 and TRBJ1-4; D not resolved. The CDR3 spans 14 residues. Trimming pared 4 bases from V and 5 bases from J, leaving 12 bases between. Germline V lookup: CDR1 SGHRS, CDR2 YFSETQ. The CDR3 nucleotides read TGCGCCAGCAGCAATGGACGGGAAAATGAAAAACTGTTTTTT. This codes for CASSNGRENEKLFF.

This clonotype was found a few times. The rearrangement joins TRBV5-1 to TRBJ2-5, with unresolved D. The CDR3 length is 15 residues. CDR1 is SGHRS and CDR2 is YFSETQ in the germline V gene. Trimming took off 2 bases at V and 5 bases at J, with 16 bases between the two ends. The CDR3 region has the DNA TGCGCCAGCAGCTTATACAGTTTCGGCCTGGAGACCCAGTACTTC. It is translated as CASSLYSFGLETQYF.

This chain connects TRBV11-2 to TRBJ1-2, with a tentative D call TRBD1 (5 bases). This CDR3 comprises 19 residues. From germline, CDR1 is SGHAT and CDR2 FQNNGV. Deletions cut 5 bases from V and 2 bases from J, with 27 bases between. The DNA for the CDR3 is TGTGCCAGCAGCACAATCAGGGCACGGGGAGTTGTGTCCAACTATGGCTACACCTTC. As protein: CASSTIRARGVVSNYGYTF.

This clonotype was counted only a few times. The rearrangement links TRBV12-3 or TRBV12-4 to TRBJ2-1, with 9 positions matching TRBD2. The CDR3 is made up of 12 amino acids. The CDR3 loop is CAGGRAYNEQFF. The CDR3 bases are TGTGCGGGCGGGAGGGCCTACAATGAGCAGTTCTTC.

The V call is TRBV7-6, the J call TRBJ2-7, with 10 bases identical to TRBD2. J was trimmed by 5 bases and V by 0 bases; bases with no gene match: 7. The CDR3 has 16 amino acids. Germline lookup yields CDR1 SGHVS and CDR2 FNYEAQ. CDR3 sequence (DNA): TGTGCCAGCAGCTTAGCGCTTAGCGGGAGGAGTCACGAGCAGTACTTC. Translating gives CASSLALSGRSHEQYF.

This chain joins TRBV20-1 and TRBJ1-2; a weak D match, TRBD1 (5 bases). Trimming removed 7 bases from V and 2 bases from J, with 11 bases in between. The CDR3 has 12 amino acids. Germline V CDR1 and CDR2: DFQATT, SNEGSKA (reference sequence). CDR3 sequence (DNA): TGCAGTGGGGGGGGGTTGAACTATGGCTACACCTTC. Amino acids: CSGGGLNYGYTF.

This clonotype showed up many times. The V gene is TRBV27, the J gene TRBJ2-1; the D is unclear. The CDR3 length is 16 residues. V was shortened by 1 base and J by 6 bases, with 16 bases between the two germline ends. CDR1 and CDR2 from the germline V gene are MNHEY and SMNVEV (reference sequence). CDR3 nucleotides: TGTGCCAGCAGTTTATTTCGGGCGATACCTTTCAATGAGCAGTTCTTC. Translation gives CASSLFRAIPFNEQFF.

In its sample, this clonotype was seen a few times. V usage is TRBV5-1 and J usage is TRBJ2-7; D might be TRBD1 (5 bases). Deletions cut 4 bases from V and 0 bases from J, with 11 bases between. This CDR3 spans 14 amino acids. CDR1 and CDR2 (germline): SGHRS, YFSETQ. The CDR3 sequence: CASSPQGPSYEQYF. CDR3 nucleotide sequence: TGCGCCAGCAGCCCCCAGGGCCCCTCCTACGAGCAGTACTTC.

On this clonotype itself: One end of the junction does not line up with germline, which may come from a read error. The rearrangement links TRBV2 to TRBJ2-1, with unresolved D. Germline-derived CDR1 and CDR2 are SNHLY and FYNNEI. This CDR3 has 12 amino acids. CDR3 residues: CASGYSDNEQFF. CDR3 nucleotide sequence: TGTGCCAGTGGGTACTCCGACAATGAGCAGTTCTTC. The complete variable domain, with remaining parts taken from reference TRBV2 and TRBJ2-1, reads EPEVTQTPSHQVTQMGQEVILRCVPISNHLYFYWYRQILGQKVEFLVSFYNNEISEKSEIFDDQFSVERPDGSNFTLKIRSTKLEDSAMYFCASGYSDNEQFFGPGTRLTVL.

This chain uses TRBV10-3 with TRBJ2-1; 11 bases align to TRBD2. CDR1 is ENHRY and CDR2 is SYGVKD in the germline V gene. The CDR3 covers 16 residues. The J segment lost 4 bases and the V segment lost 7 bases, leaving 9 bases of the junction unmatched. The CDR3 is CAIKVTLAGGYNEQFF. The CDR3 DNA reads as TGTGCCATCAAGGTAACCCTAGCGGGAGGATACAATGAGCAGTTCTTC.

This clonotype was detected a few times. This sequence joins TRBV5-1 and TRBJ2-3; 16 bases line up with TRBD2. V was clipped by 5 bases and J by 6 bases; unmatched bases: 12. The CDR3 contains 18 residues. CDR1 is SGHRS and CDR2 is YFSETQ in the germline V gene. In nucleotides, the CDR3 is TGCGCCAGCAGACCCATCGGGACTAGCGGGAGGGGCTCGGATACGCAGTATTTT. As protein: CASRPIGTSGRGSDTQYF.

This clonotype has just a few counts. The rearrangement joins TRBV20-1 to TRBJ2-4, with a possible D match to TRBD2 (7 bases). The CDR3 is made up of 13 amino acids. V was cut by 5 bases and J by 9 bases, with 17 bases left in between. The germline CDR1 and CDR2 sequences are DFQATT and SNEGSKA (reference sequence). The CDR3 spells CSARGPGGGIQYF. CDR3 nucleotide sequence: TGCAGTGCTCGGGGGCCGGGGGGTGGCATTCAGTACTTC.

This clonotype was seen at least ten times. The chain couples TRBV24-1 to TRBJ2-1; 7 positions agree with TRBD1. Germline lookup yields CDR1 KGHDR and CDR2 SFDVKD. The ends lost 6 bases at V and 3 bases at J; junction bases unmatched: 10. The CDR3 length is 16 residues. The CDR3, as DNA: TGTGCCACCAGTCCCCCCGACAGGGAGTTCTACAATGAGCAGTTCTTC. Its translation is CATSPPDREFYNEQFF.

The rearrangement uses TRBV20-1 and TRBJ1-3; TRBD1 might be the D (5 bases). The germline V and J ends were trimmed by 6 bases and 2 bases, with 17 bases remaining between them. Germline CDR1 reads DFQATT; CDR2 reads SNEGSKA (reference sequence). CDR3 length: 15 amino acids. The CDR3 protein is CSALGGRPTGNTIYF. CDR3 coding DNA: TGCAGTGCCCTGGGGGGGAGACCAACTGGAAACACCATATATTTT.

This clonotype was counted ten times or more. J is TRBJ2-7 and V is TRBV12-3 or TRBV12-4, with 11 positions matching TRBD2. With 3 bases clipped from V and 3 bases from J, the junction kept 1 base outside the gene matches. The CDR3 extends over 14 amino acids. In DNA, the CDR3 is TGTGCCAGCAGTTTTGGGACTAGCGGCTACGAGCAGTACTTC. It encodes CASSFGTSGYEQYF.

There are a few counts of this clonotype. CDR3: CASSPPTGAEKLFF. As DNA, the CDR3 is TGTGCCAGCTCACCTCCGACAGGGGCCGAAAAACTGTTTTTT. This chain links TRBV18 with TRBJ1-4; TRBD1 aligns across 8 bases. Germline assignment: CDR1 KGHSH and CDR2 LQKENI. The CDR3 totals 14 residues. Unmatched junction bases numbered 5, after V lost 3 bases and J lost 8 bases.

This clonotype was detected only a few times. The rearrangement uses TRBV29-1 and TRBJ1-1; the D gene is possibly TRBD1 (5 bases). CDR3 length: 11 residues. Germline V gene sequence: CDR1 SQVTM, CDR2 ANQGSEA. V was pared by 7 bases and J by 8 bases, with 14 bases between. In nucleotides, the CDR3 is TGCAGCGCTTCGCTGTGGGACGAAGCTTTCTTT. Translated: CSASLWDEAFF. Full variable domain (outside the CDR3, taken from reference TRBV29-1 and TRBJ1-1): SAVISQKPSRDICQRGTSLTIQCQVDSQVTMMFWYRQQPGQSLTLIATANQGSEATYESGFVIDKFPISRPNLTFSTLTVSNMSPEDSSIYLCSASLWDEAFFGQGTRLTVV.

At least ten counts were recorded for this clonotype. CDR3 sequence (DNA): TGCAGTGCCAGAAAGTGGAGGACCATACCCGAGCAGTACTTC. Translation: CSARKWRTIPEQYF. The chain recombines TRBV20-1 with TRBJ2-7, with D possibly matching TRBD2 (5 bases). The CDR3 sequence is 14 residues long. Germline V lookup: CDR1 DFQATT, CDR2 SNEGSKA (reference sequence). Trimming cost V 6 bases and J 6 bases, with 21 bases left between them.

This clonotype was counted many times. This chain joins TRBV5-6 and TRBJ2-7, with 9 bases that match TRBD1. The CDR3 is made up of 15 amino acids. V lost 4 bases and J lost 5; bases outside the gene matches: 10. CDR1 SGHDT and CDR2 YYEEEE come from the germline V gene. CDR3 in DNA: TGTGCCAGCAGCCGAATCCGGGACAGGGACCACGAGCAGTACTTC. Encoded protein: CASSRIRDRDHEQYF.

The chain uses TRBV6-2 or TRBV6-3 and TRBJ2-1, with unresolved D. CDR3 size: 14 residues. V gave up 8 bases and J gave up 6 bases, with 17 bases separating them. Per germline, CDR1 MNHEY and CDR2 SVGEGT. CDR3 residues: CASENVLNSNEQFF. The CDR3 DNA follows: TGTGCCAGCGAAAACGTTCTAAACTCCAATGAGCAGTTCTTC.

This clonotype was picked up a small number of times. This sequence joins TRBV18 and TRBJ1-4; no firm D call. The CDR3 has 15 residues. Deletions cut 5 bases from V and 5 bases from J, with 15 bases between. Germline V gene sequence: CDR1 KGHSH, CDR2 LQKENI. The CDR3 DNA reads TGTGCCAGCTCAACCCCCCGGGCCGGCAATGAAAAACTGTTTTTT. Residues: CASSTPRAGNEKLFF.

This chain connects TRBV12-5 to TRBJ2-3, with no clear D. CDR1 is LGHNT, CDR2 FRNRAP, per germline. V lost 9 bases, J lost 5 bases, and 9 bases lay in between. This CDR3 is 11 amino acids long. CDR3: CASTNGDTQYF. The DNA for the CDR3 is TGTGCTAGCACGAACGGAGATACGCAGTATTTT.

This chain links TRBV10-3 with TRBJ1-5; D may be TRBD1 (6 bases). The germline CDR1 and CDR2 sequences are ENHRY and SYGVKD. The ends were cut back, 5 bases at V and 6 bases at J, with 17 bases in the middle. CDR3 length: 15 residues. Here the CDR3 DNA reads TGTGCCATCAGTCCCGAGGGGGGGCTGGGTCAGCCCCAGCATTTT. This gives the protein CAISPEGGLGQPQHF.

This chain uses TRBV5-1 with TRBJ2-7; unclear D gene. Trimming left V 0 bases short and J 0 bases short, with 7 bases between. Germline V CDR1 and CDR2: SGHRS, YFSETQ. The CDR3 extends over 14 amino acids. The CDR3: CASSLVGNSYEQYF. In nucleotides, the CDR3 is TGCGCCAGCAGCTTGGTAGGCAACTCCTACGAGCAGTACTTC. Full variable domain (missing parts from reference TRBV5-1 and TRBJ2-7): KAGVTQTPRYLIKTRGQQVTLSCSPISGHRSVSWYQQTPGQGLQFLFEYFSETQRNKGNFPGRFSGRQFSNSRSEMNVSTLELGDSALYLCASSLVGNSYEQYFGPGTRLTVT.

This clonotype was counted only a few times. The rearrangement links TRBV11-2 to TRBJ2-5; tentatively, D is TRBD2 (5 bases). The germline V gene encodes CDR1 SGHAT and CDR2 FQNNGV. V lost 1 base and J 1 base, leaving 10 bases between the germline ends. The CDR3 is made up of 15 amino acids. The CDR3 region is CASSLGWRAQETQYF. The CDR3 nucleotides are TGTGCCAGCAGCTTAGGATGGCGGGCCCAAGAGACCCAGTACTTC.

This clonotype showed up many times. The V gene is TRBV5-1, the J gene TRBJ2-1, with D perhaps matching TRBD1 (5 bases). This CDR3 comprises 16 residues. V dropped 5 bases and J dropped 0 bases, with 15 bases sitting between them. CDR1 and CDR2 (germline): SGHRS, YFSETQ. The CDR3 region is CASRLIQASSYNEQFF. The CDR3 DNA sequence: TGCGCCAGCAGACTCATACAGGCAAGCTCCTACAATGAGCAGTTCTTC. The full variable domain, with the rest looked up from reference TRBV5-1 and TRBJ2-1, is KAGVTQTPRYLIKTRGQQVTLSCSPISGHRSVSWYQQTPGQGLQFLFEYFSETQRNKGNFPGRFSGRQFSNSRSEMNVSTLELGDSALYLCASRLIQASSYNEQFFGPGTRLTVL.